The next 2 T cell receptor beta chains were all read from a single sample in a study of blood T cell repertoires in COVID-19. Method: immunoSEQ multiplex PCR; TCRdb's copy keeps in-frame clones and lacks some. The table shows approximately 180,000 clones, with roughly 85% occurring only once. Sequenced: peripheral blood. The receptors stem from a human donor with active or convalescent COVID-19. The donor label of this sample is uncertain.

The chain recombines TRBV9 with TRBJ1-3, with D uncertain. Germline V lookup: CDR1 SGDLS, CDR2 YYNGEE. Trimming cost V 4 bases and J 4 bases, with 24 bases left between them. This CDR3 is 18 amino acids long. The CDR3 region has the DNA TGTGCCAGCAGCCCAGAGGATGAGGGCAGACTCCGCGGAAACACCATATATTTT. This sequence encodes CASSPEDEGRLRGNTIYF.

The V and J genes are TRBV19 and TRBJ2-1; D is possibly TRBD1 (6 bases). Trimming cost V 4 bases and J 7 bases, with 14 bases left between them. The CDR3 length is 14 residues. Germline values: CDR1 LNHDA, CDR2 SQIVND (reference sequence). The CDR3 sequence is CASSRGSGTNEQFF. The CDR3 DNA is TGTGCCAGTAGTAGGGGCTCCGGGACAAATGAGCAGTTCTTC.